The clone carrying this T cell receptor (beta chain) was seen only a few times. The antigen is not known. Of the isolated RNA, all was reverse transcribed, and so the sequenced material was expressed TCRB transcripts. Libraries were prepared by immunoSEQ multiplex PCR; TCRdb keeps only in-frame clonotypes and omits some of them. The sample contains hundreds of thousands of clones, approximately 12% of which appear only once. These data originate in a study of beta chain features in type 1 diabetes. Overall study results and limits: Whether HLA type influences TCRB rearrangement remained unresolved here.

The CDR3 is made up of 14 amino acids. The V and J ends lost 5 bases and 3 bases respectively, with 17 bases between them. Germline CDR1 and CDR2: GTSNPN and SVGIG (reference sequence). Populations isolated by sorting all had purity greater than 95%. This receptor was obtained from a man younger than 35 in good health. Source material: naive CD4+ T cells from blood. This chain links TRBV30 with TRBJ2-7; D might be TRBD2 (6 bases). In DNA form, the CDR3 reads TGTGCCTGGGGGAGGCCTGGGGGTATCTACGAGCAGTACTTC. It specifies CAWGRPGGIYEQYF. Full variable domain (outside the CDR3, taken from reference TRBV30 and TRBJ2-7): SQTIHQWPATLVQPVGSPLSLECTVEGTSNPNLYWYRQAAGRGLQLLFYSVGIGQISSEVPQNLSASRPQDRQFILSSKKLLLSDSGFYLCAWGRPGGIYEQYFGPGTRLTVT.